This T cell receptor beta chain was identified during a study of T-cell memory formation after mild COVID-19. General observations from the study: Shrinking CD4+ clones were chiefly CM and EM; CD8+ ones were chiefly EMRA.

V lost 2 bases and J lost 5, with 14 bases in between. The CDR3 runs to 15 residues. The V gene's germline CDR1 is MNHEY and CDR2 SVGAGI. This clonotype was observed a handful of times. Antigen unknown. From 5'RACE with constant-segment primers came TCR alpha and TCR beta cDNA libraries that carried sample barcodes and UMIs. TCRdb independently ran MiXCR on the 5' RACE reads; one entry per CDR3 protein. The sample records approximately 99,000 distinct CDR3 sequences, roughly a sixth being singletons. The material sequenced was PBMCs or a T cell subset sorted from them (not recorded which). This clonotype was obtained from a man younger than 30 who had mild COVID-19 (a few samples of this study predate the infection). Cell type and time point are not known. This rearrangement joins TRBV6-5 to TRBJ2-3; TRBD2 is a possible D gene (7 bases). The CDR3 loop reads CASSYDGGRVDTQYF. The CDR3 DNA sequence: TGTGCCAGCAGTTACGACGGGGGGCGGGTAGATACGCAGTATTTT.